Listed below are T cell receptor beta chains from one sample, sequenced in a study of human T cells and chemical hapten exposure. Each CDR3 protein gets one entry after TCRdb re-called the RACE reads with MiXCR. The data hold tens of thousands of distinct CDR3 sequences, with approximately 11% observed a single time. Source: whole blood, taken in connection with sensitization to the hapten diphenylcyclopropenone (DPC). Every receptor here comes from a woman aged 45 to 65 with alopecia areata. Some clones in this sample may be carry-over from other donors' samples. Each CDR3 is given with its conserved first and last residue. The D gene is left open where the match is weak. Clone size, where shown, is once, few, many, or a class for clones that have expanded.

CDR3 protein: CASSELVLAGGPDTQYF; CDR3 DNA: TGTGCCAGCAGTGAACTGGTACTAGCGGGAGGGCCAGATACGCAGTATTTT; D gene: TRBD2; clone size: .; V gene: TRBV25-1; J gene: TRBJ2-3
CDR3 protein: CASSLQGNTEAFF; CDR3 DNA: TGTGCCAGCAGCTTACAAGGGAACACTGAAGCTTTCTTT; D gene: .; clone size: many; V gene: TRBV13; J gene: TRBJ1-1
CDR3 protein: CASSYGYTSSYEQYF; CDR3 DNA: TGTGCCAGCAGTTACGGATACACTAGCTCCTACGAGCAGTACTTC; D gene: .; clone size: .; V gene: TRBV6-6; J gene: TRBJ2-7
CDR3 protein: CASSPGQGARYEQYF; CDR3 DNA: TGCGCCAGCAGCCCCGGACAGGGGGCGCGCTACGAGCAGTACTTC; D gene: TRBD1; clone size: few; V gene: TRBV4-3; J gene: TRBJ2-7
CDR3 protein: CASSYSGSGGPTDTQYF; CDR3 DNA: TGTGCCAGCAGTTACTCGGGCAGCGGGGGACCCACAGATACGCAGTATTTT; D gene: TRBD2; clone size: many; V gene: TRBV6-6; J gene: TRBJ2-3
CDR3 protein: CASSQTGGRGAFF; CDR3 DNA: TGTGCCAGCAGCCAGACAGGCGGTAGAGGAGCTTTCTTT; D gene: .; clone size: .; V gene: TRBV5-4; J gene: TRBJ1-1
CDR3 protein: CASSFRQKETQYF; CDR3 DNA: TGTGCCAGCAGTTTTCGGCAGAAAGAGACCCAGTACTTC; D gene: .; clone size: few; V gene: TRBV27; J gene: TRBJ2-5
CDR3 protein: CASSHRQGRFGELFF; CDR3 DNA: TGTGCCAGCAGCCACCGACAGGGTCGATTCGGGGAGCTGTTTTTT; D gene: TRBD1; clone size: many; V gene: TRBV7-2; J gene: TRBJ2-2
CDR3 protein: CASSSHGGTNTGELFF; CDR3 DNA: TGTGCCAGCAGCTCTCATGGGGGCACAAACACCGGGGAGCTGTTTTTT; D gene: .; clone size: few; V gene: TRBV6-5; J gene: TRBJ2-2
CDR3 protein: CASSLGVTNYGYTF; CDR3 DNA: TGCGCCAGCAGCTTGGGAGTAACTAACTATGGCTACACCTTC; D gene: .; clone size: few; V gene: TRBV5-1; J gene: TRBJ1-2
CDR3 protein: CASSLAAGNNQPQHF; CDR3 DNA: TGTGCCAGCAGCTTAGCGGCGGGGAATAATCAGCCCCAGCATTTT; D gene: .; clone size: .; V gene: TRBV7-2; J gene: TRBJ1-5
CDR3 protein: CASSPVQSPLHF; CDR3 DNA: TGTGCCAGCTCACCGGTTCAATCACCCCTCCACTTT; D gene: .; clone size: many; V gene: TRBV18; J gene: TRBJ1-6
CDR3 protein: CASSEASGGQADTQYF; CDR3 DNA: TGTGCCAGCAGTGAGGCTAGCGGGGGGCAGGCAGATACGCAGTATTTT; D gene: TRBD2; clone size: many; V gene: TRBV6-4; J gene: TRBJ2-3
CDR3 protein: CASRKNTHEQYF; CDR3 DNA: TGTGCCAGCAGAAAGAACACTCACGAGCAGTACTTC; D gene: .; clone size: few; V gene: TRBV28; J gene: TRBJ2-7
CDR3 protein: CASSPKAGQGLDEQFF; CDR3 DNA: TGTGCCAGCAGCCCAAAAGCGGGACAGGGGTTGGATGAGCAGTTCTTC; D gene: TRBD1; clone size: .; V gene: TRBV16; J gene: TRBJ2-1
CDR3 protein: CASRQRSNTEAFF; CDR3 DNA: TGTGCCAGCAGACAGAGGTCGAACACTGAAGCTTTCTTT; D gene: .; clone size: few; V gene: TRBV5-4; J gene: TRBJ1-1
CDR3 protein: CASSYGTGVRFF; CDR3 DNA: TGTGCCAGCAGTTACGGGACAGGGGTCCGGTTCTTC; D gene: TRBD1; clone size: many; V gene: TRBV6-6; J gene: TRBJ2-1
CDR3 protein: CATNEGRSYGYTF; CDR3 DNA: TGTGCCACAAATGAGGGGAGATCTTATGGCTACACCTTC; D gene: .; clone size: few; V gene: TRBV28; J gene: TRBJ1-2
CDR3 protein: CASSFWQETYEQYF; CDR3 DNA: TGTGCCAGCAGCTTTTGGCAGGAGACCTACGAGCAGTACTTC; D gene: .; clone size: .; V gene: TRBV13; J gene: TRBJ2-7
CDR3 protein: CASSPTGTASYEQYF; CDR3 DNA: TGTGCCAGCAGTCCTACCGGGACAGCTTCCTACGAGCAGTACTTC; D gene: TRBD1; clone size: many; V gene: TRBV12-3/TRBV12-4; J gene: TRBJ2-7
CDR3 protein: CASSYYNQPQHF; CDR3 DNA: TGTGCCAGCAGCTACTACAATCAGCCCCAGCATTTT; D gene: .; clone size: many; V gene: TRBV7-2; J gene: TRBJ1-5
CDR3 protein: CASSFRGGRTEAFF; CDR3 DNA: TGTGCCAGCAGTTTCAGAGGGGGCCGCACTGAAGCTTTCTTT; D gene: TRBD1; clone size: many; V gene: TRBV28; J gene: TRBJ1-1
CDR3 protein: CAGSTGGAGEQYF; CDR3 DNA: TGTGCCGGCAGCACAGGGGGCGCGGGGGAGCAGTACTTC; D gene: TRBD1; clone size: few; V gene: TRBV30; J gene: TRBJ2-7
CDR3 protein: CSTGQRANTGELFF; CDR3 DNA: TGCAGCACGGGACAGCGGGCGAACACCGGGGAGCTGTTTTTT; D gene: .; clone size: many; V gene: TRBV29-1; J gene: TRBJ2-2
CDR3 protein: CSVEDGPSGRGEQYF; CDR3 DNA: TGCAGCGTTGAAGATGGCCCTAGCGGGAGGGGAGAGCAGTACTTC; D gene: TRBD2; clone size: .; V gene: TRBV29-1; J gene: TRBJ2-7
CDR3 protein: CASSPRGGNNEQFF; CDR3 DNA: TGTGCCAGCAGCCCCAGGGGCGGAAACAATGAGCAGTTCTTC; D gene: .; clone size: many; V gene: TRBV7-9; J gene: TRBJ2-1
CDR3 protein: CASSPETGNYGYTF; CDR3 DNA: TGCGCCAGCAGCCCGGAGACAGGGAACTATGGCTACACCTTC; D gene: TRBD1; clone size: .; V gene: TRBV5-1; J gene: TRBJ1-2
CDR3 protein: CASSVLQGSHEQYF; CDR3 DNA: TGTGCCAGCAGCGTCTTACAGGGTTCCCACGAGCAGTACTTC; D gene: .; clone size: many; V gene: TRBV9; J gene: TRBJ2-7
CDR3 protein: CASSYSGVMNTEAFF; CDR3 DNA: TGTGCCAGCAGTTACTCGGGCGTCATGAACACTGAAGCTTTCTTT; D gene: .; clone size: many; V gene: TRBV6-6; J gene: TRBJ1-1
CDR3 protein: CASSPERGSTDTQYF; CDR3 DNA: TGTGCCAGCAGCCCGGAGCGGGGGAGCACAGATACGCAGTATTTT; D gene: TRBD2; clone size: medium-sized; V gene: TRBV5-4; J gene: TRBJ2-3
CDR3 protein: CASSLIDRVVSNEQFF; CDR3 DNA: TGTGCCAGCAGTCTCATCGACAGGGTAGTATCGAATGAGCAGTTCTTC; D gene: TRBD1; clone size: .; V gene: TRBV28; J gene: TRBJ2-1
CDR3 protein: CASSVQSPRTDTQYF; CDR3 DNA: TGCGCCAGCAGCGTCCAGTCCCCCCGCACAGATACGCAGTATTTT; D gene: .; clone size: few; V gene: TRBV5-1; J gene: TRBJ2-3
CDR3 protein: CASSYQDGVGGYTF; CDR3 DNA: TGTGCCAGCAGTTACCAGGACGGGGTCGGAGGCTACACCTTC; D gene: .; clone size: many; V gene: TRBV6-2/TRBV6-3; J gene: TRBJ1-2
CDR3 protein: CASSDLSPADTQYF; CDR3 DNA: TGTGCCAGCAGTGACCTTTCCCCGGCAGATACGCAGTATTTT; D gene: .; clone size: .; V gene: TRBV25-1; J gene: TRBJ2-3
CDR3 protein: CAISEVAGVPVGEQYF; CDR3 DNA: TGTGCCATCAGTGAGGTAGCGGGAGTACCTGTGGGCGAGCAGTACTTC; D gene: TRBD2; clone size: .; V gene: TRBV10-3; J gene: TRBJ2-7
CDR3 protein: CASSPHRGLGEQYF; CDR3 DNA: TGTGCCAGCAGTCCCCACAGGGGGCTGGGCGAGCAGTACTTC; D gene: TRBD1; clone size: many; V gene: TRBV12-3/TRBV12-4; J gene: TRBJ2-7
CDR3 protein: CASSDWTGGTETQYF; CDR3 DNA: TGTGCCAGCAGTGATTGGACAGGGGGGACAGAGACCCAGTACTTC; D gene: TRBD1; clone size: many; V gene: TRBV6-1; J gene: TRBJ2-5